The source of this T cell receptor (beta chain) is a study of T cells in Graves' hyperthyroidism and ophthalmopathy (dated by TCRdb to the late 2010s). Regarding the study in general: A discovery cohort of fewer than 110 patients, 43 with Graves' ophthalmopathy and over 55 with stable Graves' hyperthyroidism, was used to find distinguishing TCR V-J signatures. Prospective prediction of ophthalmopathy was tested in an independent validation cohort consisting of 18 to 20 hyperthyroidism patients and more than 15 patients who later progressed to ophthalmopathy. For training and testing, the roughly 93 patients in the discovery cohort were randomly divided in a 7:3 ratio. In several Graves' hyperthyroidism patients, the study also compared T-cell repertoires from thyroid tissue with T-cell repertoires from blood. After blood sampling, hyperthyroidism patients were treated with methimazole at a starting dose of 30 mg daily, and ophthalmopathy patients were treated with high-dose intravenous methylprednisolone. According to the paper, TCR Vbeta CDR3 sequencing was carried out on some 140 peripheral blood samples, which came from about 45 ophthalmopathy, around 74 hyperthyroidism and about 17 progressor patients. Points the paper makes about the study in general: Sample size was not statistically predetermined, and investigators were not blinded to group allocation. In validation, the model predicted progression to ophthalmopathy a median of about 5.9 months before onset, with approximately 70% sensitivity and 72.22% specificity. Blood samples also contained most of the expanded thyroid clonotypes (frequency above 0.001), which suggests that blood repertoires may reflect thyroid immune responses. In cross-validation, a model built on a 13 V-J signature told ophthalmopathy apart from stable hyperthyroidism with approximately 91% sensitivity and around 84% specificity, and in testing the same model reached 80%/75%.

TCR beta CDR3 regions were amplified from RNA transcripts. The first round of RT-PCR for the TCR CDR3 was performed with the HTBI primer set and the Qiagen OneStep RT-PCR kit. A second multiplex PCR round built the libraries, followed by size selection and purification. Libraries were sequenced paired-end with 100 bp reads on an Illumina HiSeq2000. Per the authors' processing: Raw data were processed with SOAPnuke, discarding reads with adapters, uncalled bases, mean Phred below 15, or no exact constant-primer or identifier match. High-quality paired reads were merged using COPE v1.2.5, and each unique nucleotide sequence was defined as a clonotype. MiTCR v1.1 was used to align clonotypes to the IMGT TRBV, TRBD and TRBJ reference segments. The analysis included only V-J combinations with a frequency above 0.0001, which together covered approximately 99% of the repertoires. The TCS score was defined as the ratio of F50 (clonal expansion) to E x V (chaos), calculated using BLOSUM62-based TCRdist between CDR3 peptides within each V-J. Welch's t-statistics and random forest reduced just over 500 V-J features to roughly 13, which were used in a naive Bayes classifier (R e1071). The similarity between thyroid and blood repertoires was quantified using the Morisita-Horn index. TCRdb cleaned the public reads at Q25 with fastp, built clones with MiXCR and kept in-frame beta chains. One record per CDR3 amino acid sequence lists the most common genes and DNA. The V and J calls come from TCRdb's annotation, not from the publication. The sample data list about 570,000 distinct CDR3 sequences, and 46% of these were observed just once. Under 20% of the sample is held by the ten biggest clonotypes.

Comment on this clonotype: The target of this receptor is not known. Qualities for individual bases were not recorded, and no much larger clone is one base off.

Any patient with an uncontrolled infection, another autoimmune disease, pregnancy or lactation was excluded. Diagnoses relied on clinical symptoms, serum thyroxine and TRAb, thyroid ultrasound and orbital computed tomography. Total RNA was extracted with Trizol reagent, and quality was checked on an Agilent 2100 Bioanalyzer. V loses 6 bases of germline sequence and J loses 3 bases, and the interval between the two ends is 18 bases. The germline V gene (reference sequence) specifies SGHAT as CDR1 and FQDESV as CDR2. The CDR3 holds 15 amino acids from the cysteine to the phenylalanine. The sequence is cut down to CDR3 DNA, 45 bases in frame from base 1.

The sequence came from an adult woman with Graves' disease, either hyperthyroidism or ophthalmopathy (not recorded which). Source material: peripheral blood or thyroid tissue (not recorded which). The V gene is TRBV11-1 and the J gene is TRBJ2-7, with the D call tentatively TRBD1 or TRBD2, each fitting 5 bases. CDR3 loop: CASSSRDGTLYEQYF. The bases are TGTGCCAGCAGTTCCCGGGACGGCACCCTCTACGAGCAGTACTTC.